The 23 T cell receptor beta chains given below trace back to one sample, sequenced in a study of identifying expanded T cells in peripheral blood. Clones were sequenced by immunoSEQ multiplex PCR, and TCRdb holds only the in-frame ones, with some missing. The sample contains 95,000 to 100,000 clones, around 90% of which appear only once. The sample taken for sequencing was blood. The receptors stem from a person aged 18 to 75 in good health.

About this clone: A read error may account for a junction end that differs from germline. The chain joins TRBV27 to TRBJ1-1; no clear D. Germline V lookup: CDR1 MNHEY, CDR2 SMNVEV (reference sequence). The CDR3 runs to 15 residues. CDR3: CASSSVDELNSEAFF. CDR3 nucleotides: TGTGCCAGCAGCTCCGTTGACGAGCTGAACTCTGAAGCTTTCTTT.

There are a few counts of this clone. The V and J genes are TRBV28 and TRBJ1-6; D is possibly TRBD1 (6 bases). This CDR3 has 14 amino acids. Germline CDR1 is MDHEN and CDR2 is SYDVKM. Trimming left V 8 bases short and J 9 bases short, with 17 bases between. As DNA, the CDR3 is TGTGCCAGCGGTATACAGGGTATGAGTTCACCCCTCCACTTT. This encodes CASGIQGMSSPLHF.

This clone was detected a few times. The chain joins TRBV19 to TRBJ1-3; D remains ambiguous. Germline V gene lookup returns CDR1 LNHDA and CDR2 SQIVND (reference sequence). This CDR3 is built from 17 residues. Trimming left V 5 bases short and J 0 bases short, with 17 bases between. The CDR3 region is CASSREGTASSGNTIYF. The CDR3 DNA reads TGTGCCAGTAGTCGGGAGGGCACAGCCAGCTCTGGAAACACCATATATTTT.

The CDR3 reads CASRRTQNTEAFF. The CDR3 region has the DNA TGTGCCAGCAGAAGGACACAGAACACTGAAGCTTTCTTT. This chain uses TRBV6-5 with TRBJ1-1; maybe TRBD1 (5 bases). The CDR3 is 13 amino acids. Trimming pared 6 bases from V and 1 base from J, leaving 9 bases between. Germline CDR1 is MNHEY and CDR2 is SVGAGI.

There are a few counts of this clone. The chain is built from TRBV6-5 and TRBJ1-1; D gene unclear. With 0 bases removed from V and 1 base from J, the gap between germline ends came to 12 bases. CDR3 length equals 16 residues. The germline CDR1 and CDR2 sequences are MNHEY and SVGAGI. The CDR3 bases are TGTGCCAGCAGTTACTCGATCGGGTCCCCGAACACTGAAGCTTTCTTT. It encodes CASSYSIGSPNTEAFF.

V usage is TRBV6-4 and J usage is TRBJ2-2; 8 bases are a match to TRBD1. Germline loops: CDR1 MRHNA, CDR2 SNTAGT. This CDR3 spans 13 amino acids. Unmatched junction bases numbered 4, after V lost 7 bases and J lost 6 bases. CDR3 sequence (DNA): TGTGCCAGCAAACAGGGGGAAGCCGGGGAGCTGTTTTTT. As protein: CASKQGEAGELFF.

The chain uses TRBV6-1 and TRBJ2-5; TRBD2 agrees at 7 bases. Germline CDR1 is MNHNS and CDR2 is SASEGT. This CDR3 contains 18 residues. V lost 2 bases, J lost 4 bases, and 16 bases stayed unmatched. CDR3 in DNA: TGTGCCAGCAGTGAACTTCCGGGACTCGCTCCGGGGGGAGAGACCCAGTACTTC. Protein sequence: CASSELPGLAPGGETQYF.

The chain is built from TRBV23-1 and TRBJ1-1; the D gene is possibly TRBD1 (5 bases). TRBV23-1 is designated an ORF whose function remains uncertain. The length of the CDR3 is 15 residues. Trimming pared 0 bases from V and 2 bases from J, leaving 10 bases between. The CDR3 nucleotides are TGCGCCAGCAGTCAATCTCCCAGGGAAAACACTGAAGCTTTCTTT. Protein: CASSQSPRENTEAFF.

The chain employs TRBV7-8 and TRBJ2-6; D is ambiguous. CDR1 SGHVS and CDR2 FQNEAQ come from the germline V gene. The germline V and J ends were trimmed by 1 base and 2 bases, with 9 bases remaining between them. There are 16 residues in the CDR3. The CDR3 DNA reads TGTGCCAGCAGCTTAGAAGGGTCCACTGGGGCCAACGTCCTGACTTTC. Its translation: CASSLEGSTGANVLTF.

This chain uses TRBV7-2 with TRBJ2-5, with no clear D. The CDR3 length is 12 residues. Germline assignment: CDR1 SGHTA and CDR2 FQGNSA. V was pared by 4 bases and J by 5 bases, with 8 bases between. CDR3 amino acids: CASSSYTETQYF. The CDR3 DNA follows: TGTGCCAGCAGCTCCTATACGGAGACCCAGTACTTC.

This clone was picked up one time. This chain joins TRBV2 and TRBJ2-6; the D gene is possibly TRBD2 (5 bases). This CDR3 has 16 residues. V was pared by 4 bases and J by 0 bases, with 10 bases between. The V gene's germline CDR1 is SNHLY and CDR2 FYNNEI. The CDR3 bases are TGTGCCAGCAGTGTCGGGATAAGCTCTGGGGCCAACGTCCTGACTTTC. This encodes CASSVGISSGANVLTF. Together with reference TRBV2 and TRBJ2-6, the CDR3 gives the full variable domain: EPEVTQTPSHQVTQMGQEVILRCVPISNHLYFYWYRQILGQKVEFLVSFYNNEISEKSEIFDDQFSVERPDGSNFTLKIRSTKLEDSAMYFCASSVGISSGANVLTFGAGSRLTVL.

The chain couples TRBV4-3 to TRBJ2-7; TRBD1 is a possible D gene (6 bases). V was trimmed by 4 bases and J by 4 bases, leaving 14 bases between them. CDR1 LGHNA and CDR2 YSLEER come from the germline V gene. The CDR3 contains 14 residues. CDR3 amino acids: CASSPKTGRYEQYF. The CDR3 bases are TGCGCCAGCAGCCCGAAGACAGGACGTTACGAGCAGTACTTC.

The chain combines TRBV2 with TRBJ2-7, with 7 bases aligning to TRBD1. CDR1 and CDR2 (germline): SNHLY, FYNNEI. The CDR3 has 12 residues. The ends lost 6 bases at V and 12 bases at J; junction bases unmatched: 11. The CDR3 sequence is CASRGDSHPWYF. CDR3 DNA sequence: TGTGCCAGCAGGGGGGACAGCCACCCCTGGTACTTC.

The chain recombines TRBV6-5 with TRBJ1-6; D might be TRBD1 (6 bases). Looked up from germline, CDR1 is MNHEY and CDR2 is SVGAGI. The CDR3 is made up of 15 amino acids. V lost 5 bases to trimming and J lost 9 bases, with 17 bases between them. Here the CDR3 reads CASSPGGARSSPLHF. The DNA of the CDR3 is TGTGCCAGCAGTCCCGGGGGGGCCCGAAGTTCACCCCTCCACTTT.

This clone came up a few times. The chain combines TRBV4-3 with TRBJ1-3; no clear D. Germline CDR1 reads LGHNA; CDR2 reads YSLEER. V was cut by 0 bases and J by 6 bases, with 9 bases left in between. This CDR3 has 14 amino acids. CDR3 in amino acids: CASSQDLGLNTIYF. The CDR3 nucleotides are TGCGCCAGCAGCCAAGACCTAGGCCTAAACACCATATATTTT.

This sequence joins TRBV6-5 and TRBJ2-7, with 7 positions matching TRBD1. The junction had 8 bases not matched to a gene; V was cut back by 6 bases and J by 3 bases. The CDR3 sequence is 14 residues long. The V gene's germline CDR1 is MNHEY and CDR2 SVGAGI. CDR3 amino acids: CASSPFTGDYEQYF. Here the CDR3 DNA reads TGTGCCAGCAGCCCCTTTACAGGGGACTACGAGCAGTACTTC.

This clone was picked up one time. The CDR3 coding sequence is TGTGCCAGCAGCCAAGGAGGGGGGTTTAGCTCCTACGAGCAGTACTTC. Its translation: CASSQGGGFSSYEQYF. J is TRBJ2-7 and V is TRBV14; TRBD1 or TRBD2 may be the D gene (6 bases each). In germline, CDR1 is SGHDN, CDR2 FVKESK. V was pared by 1 base and J by 0 bases, with 13 bases between. The CDR3 spans 16 residues. Looking up the rest from reference TRBV14 and TRBJ2-7 gives the full variable domain: EAGVTQFPSHSVIEKGQTVTLRCDPISGHDNLYWYRRVMGKEIKFLLHFVKESKQDESGMPNNRFLAERTGGTYSTLKVQPAELEDSGVYFCASSQGGGFSSYEQYFGPGTRLTVT.

The CDR3 loop is CASSTGGYNEQFF. The CDR3 nucleotides are TGTGCCAGCAGCACCGGAGGCTACAATGAGCAGTTCTTC. The rearrangement joins TRBV5-6 to TRBJ2-1, with D maybe TRBD2 (5 bases). There are 13 residues in the CDR3. V gave up 4 bases and J gave up 3 bases, with 8 bases separating them. Per germline, CDR1 SGHDT and CDR2 YYEEEE. Using reference TRBV5-6 and TRBJ2-1 for the parts outside the CDR3, the full variable domain is DAGVTQSPTHLIKTRGQQVTLRCSPKSGHDTVSWYQQALGQGPQFIFQYYEEEERQRGNFPDRFSGHQFPNYSSELNVNALLLGDSALYLCASSTGGYNEQFFGPGTRLTVL.

The chain has TRBV7-9 and TRBJ2-5, with D perhaps TRBD1 or TRBD2 (5 bases each). The germline V and J ends were trimmed by 5 bases and 5 bases, with 21 bases remaining between them. CDR3 length: 16 amino acids. Germline V gene lookup returns CDR1 SEHNR and CDR2 FQNEAQ (reference sequence). In DNA form, the CDR3 reads TGTGCCAGCAGCGGAACCGGGACGGTCTCAGGCGAGACCCAGTACTTC. This encodes CASSGTGTVSGETQYF.

The chain employs TRBV18 and TRBJ1-6, with a possible D match to TRBD1 (6 bases). Trimming stripped 5 bases from V and 3 bases from J, with 11 bases between. The CDR3 is 15 amino acids. Germline V gene data show CDR1 as KGHSH and CDR2 as LQKENI. Here the CDR3 reads CASSTGQIYNSPLHF. The CDR3 DNA reads as TGTGCCAGCTCAACAGGACAGATCTATAATTCACCCCTCCACTTT.

The chain joins TRBV27 to TRBJ2-2; D might be TRBD1 (5 bases). The CDR3 is 14 residues long. Germline V gene lookup returns CDR1 MNHEY and CDR2 SMNVEV (reference sequence). Trimming took off 7 bases at V and 1 base at J, with 10 bases between the two ends. In nucleotides, the CDR3 is TGTGCCAGCACGCGGCAGGGGAACACCGGGGAGCTGTTTTTT. Its protein is CASTRQGNTGELFF.

The chain uses TRBV20-1 and TRBJ1-1, with D possibly matching TRBD1 (6 bases). Per germline, CDR1 DFQATT and CDR2 SNEGSKA (reference sequence). Trimming pared 5 bases from V and 8 bases from J, leaving 12 bases between. The CDR3 length is 11 residues. The CDR3 DNA reads as TGCAGTGCTGGCATTCAGGGGGAAGCTTTCTTT. Protein product: CSAGIQGEAFF.

The V call is TRBV11-2, the J call TRBJ2-5; no clear D. In germline, CDR1 is SGHAT, CDR2 FQNNGV. Trimming removed 5 bases from V and 4 bases from J, with 8 bases in between. CDR3 size: 12 residues. CDR3 sequence: CASSRARETQYF. The CDR3 nucleotides read TGTGCCAGCAGCCGGGCCCGAGAGACCCAGTACTTC. Full variable domain (rest looked up from reference TRBV11-2 and TRBJ2-5): EAGVAQSPRYKIIEKRQSVAFWCNPISGHATLYWYQQILGQGPKLLIQFQNNGVVDDSQLPKDRFSAERLKGVDSTLKIQPAKLEDSAVYLCASSRARETQYFGPGTRLLVL.